The 2 T cell receptor beta chains given below trace back to one sample, sequenced in a study of PD-1 blockade in classical Hodgkin lymphoma. Some clones are missing from TCRdb's copy, which holds only in-frame ones; the method was immunoSEQ multiplex PCR. Of around 25,000 clones listed, roughly three quarters are singletons. In every patient, relapse followed autologous stem cell transplantation, while exposure to brentuximab vedotin differed. Sequencing was performed on peripheral blood mononuclear cells (PBMCs), taken at baseline. The receptors originated from a human donor with classical Hodgkin lymphoma.

The rearrangement uses TRBV5-1 and TRBJ2-2; 7 nucleotides agree with TRBD1. The CDR3 extends over 15 amino acids. The germline V gene has CDR1 SGHRS and CDR2 YFSETQ. V dropped 1 base and J dropped 5; count of bases not matched to a gene: 5. The CDR3 sequence: CASSLLQGQTGELFF. CDR3 bases: TGCGCCAGCAGCTTGCTACAGGGGCAGACCGGGGAGCTGTTTTTT. Complete variable domain (other parts from reference TRBV5-1 and TRBJ2-2): KAGVTQTPRYLIKTRGQQVTLSCSPISGHRSVSWYQQTPGQGLQFLFEYFSETQRNKGNFPGRFSGRQFSNSRSEMNVSTLELGDSALYLCASSLLQGQTGELFFGEGSRLTVL.

The gene calls are TRBV27 and TRBJ2-7; perhaps TRBD1 as D (6 bases). This CDR3 comprises 13 residues. Trimming cost V 7 bases and J 9 bases, with 19 bases left between them. In germline, CDR1 is MNHEY, CDR2 SMNVEV (reference sequence). CDR3: CASKQRQDARQYF. The CDR3 coding sequence is TGTGCCAGCAAACAGCGACAGGACGCTAGGCAGTACTTC.